The source of this T cell receptor beta chain is a study of CXCR3-negative and CXCR3-positive naive CD8 T cells. Study in general: With about 1.5 +/- 0.3 million reads per library, the TRB reads numbered roughly 140 million in total.

Naive cells were sorted as CD45RO-, CCR7+, CD27+ and CD95-. Findings and caveats of the study: Memory CD8+ T cell repertoires were far less diverse than both naive subsets. Naive CXCR3-positive cells had TRB CDR3s more hydrophobic than those of CXCR3-negative naive cells.

Concerning this clonotype itself: As yet, its antigen is unknown.

Libraries were UMI-labeled 5' RACE TRB cDNA. TCRdb reanalyzed the 5' RACE reads and collapses them to one entry per CDR3 protein, without DNA. Recorded here are around 50,000 distinct CDR3 sequences; the top ten clones represent roughly 0.59%. The CDR3 contains 13 residues. The V gene's germline CDR1 is LGHNT and CDR2 FRNRAP. The sample was naive CXCR3+ CD8+ T cells from blood. Subset defined: CD45RO-CCR7+CD27+CD95- naive CD8+ T cells expressing CXCR3 (TNR3+). This TCR came from a human donor in good health. Some clones in this sample may be carry-over from other donors' samples. J is TRBJ1-5 and V is TRBV12-5. CDR3 loop: CASGLGPNQPQHF.